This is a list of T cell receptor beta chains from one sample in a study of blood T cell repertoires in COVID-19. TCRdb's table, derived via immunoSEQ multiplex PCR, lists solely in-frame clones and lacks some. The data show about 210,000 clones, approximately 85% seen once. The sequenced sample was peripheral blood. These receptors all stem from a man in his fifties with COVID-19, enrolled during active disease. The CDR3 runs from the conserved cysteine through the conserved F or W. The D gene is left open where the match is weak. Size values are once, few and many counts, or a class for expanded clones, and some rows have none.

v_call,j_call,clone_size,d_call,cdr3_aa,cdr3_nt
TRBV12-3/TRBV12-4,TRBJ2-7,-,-,CASSLQGYEQYF,TGTGCCAGCAGTCTACAGGGCTACGAGCAGTACTTC
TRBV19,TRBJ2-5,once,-,CASSIDTLDRETQYF,TGTGCCAGTAGTATAGATACCCTGGACAGAGAGACCCAGTACTTC
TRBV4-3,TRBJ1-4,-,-,CASSPSGGTNEKLFF,TGCGCCAGCAGCCCCAGCGGGGGAACTAATGAAAAACTGTTTTTT
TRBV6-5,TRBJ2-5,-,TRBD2,CATKINGGETQYF,TGTGCCACCAAAATCAACGGGGGGGAGACCCAGTACTTC
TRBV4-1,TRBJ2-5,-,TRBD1,CASSQGDRRDLETQYF,TGCGCCAGCAGCCAAGGGGACAGACGTGACTTAGAGACCCAGTACTTC
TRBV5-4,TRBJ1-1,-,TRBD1,CASSSTGVNTEAFF,TGTGCCAGCAGCTCGACAGGGGTGAACACTGAAGCTTTCTTT
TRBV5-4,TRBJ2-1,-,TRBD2,CASSLGTSGGYNEQFF,TGTGCCAGCAGCTTAGGGACTAGCGGGGGGTACAATGAGCAGTTCTTC
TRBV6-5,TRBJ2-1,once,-,CASSYTRGREQFF,TGTGCCAGCAGTTATACTCGGGGTAGGGAGCAGTTCTTC
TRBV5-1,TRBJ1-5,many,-,CASSPQQGPNQPQHF,TGCGCCAGCAGCCCGCAACAGGGCCCTAATCAGCCCCAGCATTTT
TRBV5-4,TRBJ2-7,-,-,CASSKRDTSYEQYF,TGTGCCAGCAGCAAGCGGGACACTTCCTACGAGCAGTACTTC
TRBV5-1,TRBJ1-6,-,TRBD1,CASSGDSGGSYNSPLHF,TGCGCCAGCAGCGGGGACAGTGGCGGCTCCTATAATTCACCCCTCCACTTT
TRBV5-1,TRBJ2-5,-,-,CASSFGAGETQYF,TGCGCCAGCAGCTTTGGGGCCGGGGAGACCCAGTACTTC
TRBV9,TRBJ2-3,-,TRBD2,CASTISGGSDTQYF,TGTGCCAGCACAATTAGCGGGGGTTCAGATACGCAGTATTTT
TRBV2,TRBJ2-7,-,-,CASSGPQGLNYEQYF,TGTGCCAGCAGCGGGCCTCAGGGTTTGAACTACGAGCAGTACTTC
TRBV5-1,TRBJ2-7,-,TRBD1,CASSLGSGQGAQEQYF,TGCGCCAGCAGCTTGGGGTCTGGACAGGGGGCTCAAGAGCAGTACTTC
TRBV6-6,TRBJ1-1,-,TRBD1,CASSKTGGFTEAFF,TGTGCCAGCAGTAAAACAGGGGGCTTCACTGAAGCTTTCTTT
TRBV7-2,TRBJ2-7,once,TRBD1,CASSEQGASWRGEQYF,TGTGCCAGCAGCGAACAGGGGGCCTCCTGGCGCGGCGAGCAGTACTTC
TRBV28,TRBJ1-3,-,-,CASRNPGRRNTIYF,TGTGCCAGCAGAAACCCGGGTCGGAGAAACACCATATATTTT
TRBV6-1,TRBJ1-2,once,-,CASSEDHYARGYTF,TGTGCCAGCAGTGAAGACCACTATGCTAGGGGCTACACCTTC
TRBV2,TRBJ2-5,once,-,CASSAGQQETQYF,TGTGCCAGCAGCGCGGGACAGCAAGAGACCCAGTACTTC
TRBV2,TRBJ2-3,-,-,CASSVRISDTQYF,TGTGCCAGCAGTGTCAGGATCTCAGATACGCAGTATTTT
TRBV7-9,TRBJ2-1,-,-,CASSPQGGQHNYNEQFF,TGTGCCAGCAGCCCACAGGGCGGACAGCACAACTACAATGAGCAGTTCTTC
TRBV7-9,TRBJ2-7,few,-,CASSSVVSYEQYF,TGTGCCAGCAGCTCAGTCGTTTCCTACGAGCAGTACTTC
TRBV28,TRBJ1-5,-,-,CASSLPAGNNQPQHF,TGTGCCAGCAGTTTACCCGCGGGGAACAATCAGCCCCAGCATTTT
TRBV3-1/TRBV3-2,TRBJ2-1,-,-,CASSQDRAGGNEQFF,TGTGCCAGCAGCCAAGATCGGGCCGGGGGCAATGAGCAGTTCTTC
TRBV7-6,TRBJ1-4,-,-,CASSLDSGPDEKLFF,TGTGCCAGCAGCTTAGATTCTGGGCCTGATGAAAAACTGTTTTTT
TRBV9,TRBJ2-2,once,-,CASSVGGGATGELFF,TGTGCCAGCAGCGTAGGAGGGGGGGCTACCGGGGAGCTGTTTTTT
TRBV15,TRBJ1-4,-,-,CATSNRRDRFEKLFF,TGTGCCACCAGCAACCGGAGGGATCGGTTTGAAAAACTGTTTTTT
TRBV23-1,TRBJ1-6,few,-,CARGQGNSPLHF,TGCGCCAGGGGCCAGGGAAATTCACCCCTCCACTTT